The source of this T cell receptor beta chain is a study of OX40 agonist ivuxolimab in advanced cancers. Assay used: immunoSEQ multiplex PCR; TCRdb lists only in-frame clones, some missing. This repertoire shows about 54,000 clones, around four fifths found once; its top ten account for 0.95% to 1.5%. This CDR3 has 16 amino acids. The germline gives CDR1 MNHEY, CDR2 SMNVEV (reference sequence). Trimming removed 2 bases from V and 3 bases from J, with 17 bases in between. The chain recombines TRBV27 with TRBJ2-7; possibly TRBD2 for D (5 bases). The sequence came from an adult with an advanced solid tumor such as melanoma, head and neck, liver or kidney cancer. The sequences come from CD4+ or CD8+ T cells sorted from blood, collected in a trial of the OX40 agonist ivuxolimab. CDR3 nucleotides: TGTGCCAGCAGTTTAAGGTTGGCGGGCAGAAACTACGAGCAGTACTTC. Translation gives CASSLRLAGRNYEQYF.